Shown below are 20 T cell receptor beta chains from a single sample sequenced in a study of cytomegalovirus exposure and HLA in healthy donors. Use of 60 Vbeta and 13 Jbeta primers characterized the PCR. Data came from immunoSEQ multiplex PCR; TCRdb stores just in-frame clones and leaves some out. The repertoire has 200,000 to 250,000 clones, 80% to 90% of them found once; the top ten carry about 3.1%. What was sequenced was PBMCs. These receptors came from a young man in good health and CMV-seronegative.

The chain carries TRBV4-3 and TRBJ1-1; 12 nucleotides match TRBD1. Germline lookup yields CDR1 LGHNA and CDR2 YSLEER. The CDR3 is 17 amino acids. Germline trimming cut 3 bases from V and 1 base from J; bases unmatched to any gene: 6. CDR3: CASSHPRDRGPNTEAFF. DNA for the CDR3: TGCGCCAGCAGCCATCCCCGGGACAGGGGGCCGAACACTGAAGCTTTCTTT.

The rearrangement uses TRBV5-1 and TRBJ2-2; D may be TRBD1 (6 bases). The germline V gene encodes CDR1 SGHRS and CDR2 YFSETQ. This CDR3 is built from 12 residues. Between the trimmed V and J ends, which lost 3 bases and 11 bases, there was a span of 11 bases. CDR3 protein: CASSWTASELFF. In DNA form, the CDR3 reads TGCGCCAGCAGCTGGACAGCCTCCGAGCTGTTTTTT.

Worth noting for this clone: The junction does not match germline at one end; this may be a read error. CDR3 coding DNA: TGTGCCAACAGTTACAACGACAGGGGCCAGGGGCAGTACTTC. This gives the protein CANSYNDRGQGQYF. This chain uses TRBV6-5 with TRBJ2-7; 8 nucleotides match TRBD1. CDR1 MNHEY and CDR2 SVGAGI come from the germline V gene. The CDR3 runs 14 residues.

CDR3 bases: TGTGCCAGCAAAGAGGGGGCGTCGGGCGAGCAGTACTTC. This encodes CASKEGASGEQYF. The gene calls are TRBV6-5 and TRBJ2-7, with TRBD1 identical over 7 bases. This CDR3 is built from 13 residues. The J segment lost 6 bases and the V segment lost 7 bases, leaving 9 bases of the junction unmatched. Germline-derived CDR1 and CDR2 are MNHEY and SVGAGI.

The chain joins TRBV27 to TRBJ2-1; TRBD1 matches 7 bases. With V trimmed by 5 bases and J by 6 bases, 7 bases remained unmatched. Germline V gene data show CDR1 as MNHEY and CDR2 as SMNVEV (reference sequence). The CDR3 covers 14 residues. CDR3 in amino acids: CASSAGDSRNEQFF. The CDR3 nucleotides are TGTGCCAGCAGTGCCGGGGACAGTCGCAATGAGCAGTTCTTC.

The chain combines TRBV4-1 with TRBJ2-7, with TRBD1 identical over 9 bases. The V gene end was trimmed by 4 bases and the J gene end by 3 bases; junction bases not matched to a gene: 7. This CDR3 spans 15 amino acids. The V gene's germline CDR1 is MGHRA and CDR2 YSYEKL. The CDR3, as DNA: TGCGCCAGCAGCCGAGCCGGGACAGGGCTCTACGAGCAGTACTTC. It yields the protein CASSRAGTGLYEQYF.

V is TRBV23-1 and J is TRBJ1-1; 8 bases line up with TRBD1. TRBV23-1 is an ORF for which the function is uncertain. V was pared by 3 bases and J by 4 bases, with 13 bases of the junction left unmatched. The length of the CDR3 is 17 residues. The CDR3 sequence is CASSQSRAGGPFTEAFF. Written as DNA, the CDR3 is TGCGCCAGCAGTCAGTCAAGGGCAGGGGGCCCTTTCACTGAAGCTTTCTTT.

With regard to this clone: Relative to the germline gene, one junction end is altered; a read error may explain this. The CDR3 nucleotides are TGTGCCAGCACTTTAGGCGGTTACAATCAGCCCCAGCATTTT. Translated, it gives CASTLGGYNQPQHF. The chain carries TRBV28 and TRBJ1-5; no clear D gene. Germline values: CDR1 MDHEN, CDR2 SYDVKM. The CDR3 covers 14 residues.

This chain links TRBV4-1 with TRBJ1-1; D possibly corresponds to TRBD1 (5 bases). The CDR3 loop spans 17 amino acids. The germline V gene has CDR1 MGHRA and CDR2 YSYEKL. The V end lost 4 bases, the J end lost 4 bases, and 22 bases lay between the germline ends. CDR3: CASSRPRGQGSGTEAFF. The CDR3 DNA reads TGCGCCAGCAGCCGACCGCGGGGCCAAGGGTCCGGCACTGAAGCTTTCTTT.

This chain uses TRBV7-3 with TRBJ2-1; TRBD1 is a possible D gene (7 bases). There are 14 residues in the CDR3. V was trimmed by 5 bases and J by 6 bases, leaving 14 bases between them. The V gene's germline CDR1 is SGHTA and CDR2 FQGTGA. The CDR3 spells CASSKGGGINEQFF. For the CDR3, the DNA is TGTGCCAGCAGCAAAGGAGGGGGCATCAATGAGCAGTTCTTC.

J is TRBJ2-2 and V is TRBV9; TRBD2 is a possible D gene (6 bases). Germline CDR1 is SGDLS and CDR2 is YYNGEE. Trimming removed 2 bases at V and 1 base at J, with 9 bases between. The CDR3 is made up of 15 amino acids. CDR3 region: CASSVSGQNTGELFF. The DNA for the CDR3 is TGTGCCAGCAGCGTTAGCGGTCAGAACACCGGGGAGCTGTTTTTT.

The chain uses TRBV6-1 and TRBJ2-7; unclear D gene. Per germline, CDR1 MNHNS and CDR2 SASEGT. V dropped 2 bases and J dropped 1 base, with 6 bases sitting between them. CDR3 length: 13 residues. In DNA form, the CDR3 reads TGTGCCAGCAGTGAACCTGCGTCCTACGAGCAGTACTTC. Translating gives CASSEPASYEQYF.

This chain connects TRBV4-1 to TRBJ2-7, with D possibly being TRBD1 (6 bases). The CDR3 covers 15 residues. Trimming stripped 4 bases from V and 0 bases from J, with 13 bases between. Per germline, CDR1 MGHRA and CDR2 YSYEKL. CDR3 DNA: TGCGCCAGCAGCCCGAGGCAGGGGTTCTCCTACGAGCAGTACTTC. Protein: CASSPRQGFSYEQYF.

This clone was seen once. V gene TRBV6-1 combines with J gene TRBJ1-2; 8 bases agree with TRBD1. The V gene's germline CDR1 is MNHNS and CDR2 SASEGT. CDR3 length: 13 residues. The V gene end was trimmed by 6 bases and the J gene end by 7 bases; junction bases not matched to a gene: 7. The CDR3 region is CASRIQGDPGYTF. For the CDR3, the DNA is TGTGCCAGCAGAATACAGGGGGATCCTGGCTACACCTTC.

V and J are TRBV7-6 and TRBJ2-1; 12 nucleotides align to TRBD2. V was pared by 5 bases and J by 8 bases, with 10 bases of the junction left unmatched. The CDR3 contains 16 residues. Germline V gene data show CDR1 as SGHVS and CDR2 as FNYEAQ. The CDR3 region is CASSPVLAGGPYEQFF. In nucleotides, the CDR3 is TGTGCCAGCAGCCCAGTCCTAGCGGGGGGGCCCTATGAGCAGTTCTTC.

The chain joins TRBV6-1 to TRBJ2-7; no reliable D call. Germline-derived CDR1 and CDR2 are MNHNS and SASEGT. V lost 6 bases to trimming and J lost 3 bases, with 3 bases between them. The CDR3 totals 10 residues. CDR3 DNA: TGTGCCAGCAGCCTCTACGAGCAGTACTTC. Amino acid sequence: CASSLYEQYF.

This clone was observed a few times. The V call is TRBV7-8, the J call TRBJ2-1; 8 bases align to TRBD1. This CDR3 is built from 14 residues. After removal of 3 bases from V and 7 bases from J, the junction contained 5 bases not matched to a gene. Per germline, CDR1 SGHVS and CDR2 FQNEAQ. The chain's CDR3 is CASSFGQGTNEQFF. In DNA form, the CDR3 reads TGTGCCAGCAGCTTTGGACAGGGTACGAATGAGCAGTTCTTC.

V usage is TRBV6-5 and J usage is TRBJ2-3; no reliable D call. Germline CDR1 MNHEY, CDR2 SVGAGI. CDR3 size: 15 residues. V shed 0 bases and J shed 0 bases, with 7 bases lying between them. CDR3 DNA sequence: TGTGCCAGCAGTTACTCCCAGGCGAGCACAGATACGCAGTATTTT. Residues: CASSYSQASTDTQYF.

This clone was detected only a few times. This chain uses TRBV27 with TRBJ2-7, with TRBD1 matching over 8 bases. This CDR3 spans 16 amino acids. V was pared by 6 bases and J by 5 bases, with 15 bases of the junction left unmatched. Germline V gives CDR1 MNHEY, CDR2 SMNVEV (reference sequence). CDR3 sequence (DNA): TGTGCCAGCAGCGTCCGTCAGGGGGCAAGGTGGGACGAGCAGTACTTC. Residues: CASSVRQGARWDEQYF.

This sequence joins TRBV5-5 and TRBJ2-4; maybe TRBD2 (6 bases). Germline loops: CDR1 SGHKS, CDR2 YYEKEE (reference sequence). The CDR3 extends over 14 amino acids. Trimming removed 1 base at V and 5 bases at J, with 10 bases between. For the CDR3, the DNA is TGTGCCAGCAGCTTGATAGCGGACCAAAACATTCAGTACTTC. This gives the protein CASSLIADQNIQYF.